These T cell receptor beta chains were read from a single sample in a study of technical replicates of blood from a handful of donors. TCRdb's table, derived via immunoSEQ multiplex PCR, lists solely in-frame clones and lacks some. The sample lists over 90,000 clones; around 95% were seen once. Sequenced sample: T cells isolated from PBMCs. These receptors came from a human donor in good health. The CDR3 runs from the conserved cysteine through the conserved F or W. D genes are given only for firm matches. The size of a clone is reported for some rows only, either as once, few or many, or as a class for expanded clones.

j_call,v_call,clone_size,d_call,cdr3_nt,cdr3_aa
TRBJ2-3,TRBV4-1,NA,NA,TGCGCCAGCAGCCAAGTTATTCTAGGTGCAGATACGCAGTATTTT,CASSQVILGADTQYF
TRBJ2-4,TRBV4-1,NA,NA,TGCGCCAGCAGCCAAGAGGTATCCAGGCGCGGGGCAATAGCCAAAAACATTCAGTACTTC,CASSQEVSRRGAIAKNIQYF
TRBJ1-2,TRBV5-1,NA,NA,TGCGCCAGCAGCTTGGATCCTCAAGAGGGCTACACCTTC,CASSLDPQEGYTF
TRBJ1-2,TRBV12-5,NA,NA,TGTGCTAGTGGTCCCTCGCGTGCCTACTATGGCTACACCTTC,CASGPSRAYYGYTF
TRBJ2-7,TRBV27,NA,TRBD2,TGTGCCAGCAGTTTACTAGCGGGAGTGTACGAGCAGTACTTC,CASSLLAGVYEQYF
TRBJ2-7,TRBV5-4,NA,NA,TGTGCCAGCAGCGGGGAGCTGGGCTACGAGCAGTACTTC,CASSGELGYEQYF
TRBJ2-5,TRBV19,NA,TRBD2,TGTGCCAGTAGTCCCGCTTGGGGAGGACTAGCGGTTAAAGAGACCCAGTACTTC,CASSPAWGGLAVKETQYF
TRBJ2-2,TRBV19,NA,NA,TGTGCCAGTAGTATCGAAGGAGAAGCGGTGACCGGGGAGCTGTTTTTT,CASSIEGEAVTGELFF
TRBJ2-5,TRBV4-2,NA,NA,TGTGCCAGCAGCCAAGCCCCGGAAGAGACCCAGTACTTC,CASSQAPEETQYF
TRBJ2-7,TRBV11-3,NA,NA,TGTGCCAGCAGCTTAGACGGCAGAAGGGAGTCCTACGAGCAGTACTTC,CASSLDGRRESYEQYF
TRBJ2-3,TRBV7-9,NA,TRBD2,TGTGCCAGCAGCTTCGGGACTAGCGGCACAGATACGCAGTATTTT,CASSFGTSGTDTQYF
TRBJ2-1,TRBV5-6,once,TRBD2,TGTGCCAGCAGCTTTCGGCCTAGCGGGAGCTACAATGAGCAGTTCTTC,CASSFRPSGSYNEQFF